This T cell receptor beta chain was profiled in a study of regulatory dendritic cells for organ transplantation. Sequencing was performed with immunoSEQ multiplex PCR; in TCRdb, only in-frame clones are kept and a portion is missing. The sample includes about 21,000 clones, 85% of them seen just once. About this clone itself: The antigen remains unidentified.

Looked up from germline, CDR1 is SGHVS and CDR2 is FQNEAQ. V dropped 3 bases and J dropped 6; count of bases not matched to a gene: 4. The CDR3 is 16 residues long. Sorted subsets were CFSE-labeled and cultured less than six days with allogeneic dendritic cells. Naive CD45RA+ and memory CD45RO+ CD4+ or CD8+ T cells were FACS-sorted. The genes are TRBV7-8 and TRBJ2-5, with 16 bases lining up with TRBD2. The source is a human donor in good health. Sequenced sample: naive CD4+ T cells from blood cultured with dendritic cells. Subset of the sample: CD45RA+ naive T cells. The CDR3 region has the DNA TGTGCCAGCAGCTTGGGGACTAGCGGGAGGGAGAAGACCCAGTACTTC. Translated: CASSLGTSGREKTQYF.